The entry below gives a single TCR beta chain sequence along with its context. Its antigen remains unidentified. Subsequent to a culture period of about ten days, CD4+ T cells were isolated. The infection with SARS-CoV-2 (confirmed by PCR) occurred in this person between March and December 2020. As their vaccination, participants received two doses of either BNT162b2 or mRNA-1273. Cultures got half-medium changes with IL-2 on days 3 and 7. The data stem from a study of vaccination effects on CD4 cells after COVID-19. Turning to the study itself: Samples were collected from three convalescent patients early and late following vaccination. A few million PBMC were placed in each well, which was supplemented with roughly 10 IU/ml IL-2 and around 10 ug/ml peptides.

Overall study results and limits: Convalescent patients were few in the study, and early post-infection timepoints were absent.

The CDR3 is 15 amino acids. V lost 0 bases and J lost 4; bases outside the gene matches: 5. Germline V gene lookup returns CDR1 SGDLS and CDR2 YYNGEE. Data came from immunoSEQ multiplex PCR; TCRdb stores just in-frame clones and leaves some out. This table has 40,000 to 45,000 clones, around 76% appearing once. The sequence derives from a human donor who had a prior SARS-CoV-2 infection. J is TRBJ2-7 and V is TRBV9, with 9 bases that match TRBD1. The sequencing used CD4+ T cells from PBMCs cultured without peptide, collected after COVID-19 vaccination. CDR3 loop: CASSVGGQGVYEQYF. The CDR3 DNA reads TGTGCCAGCAGCGTAGGGGGACAGGGTGTTTACGAGCAGTACTTC.